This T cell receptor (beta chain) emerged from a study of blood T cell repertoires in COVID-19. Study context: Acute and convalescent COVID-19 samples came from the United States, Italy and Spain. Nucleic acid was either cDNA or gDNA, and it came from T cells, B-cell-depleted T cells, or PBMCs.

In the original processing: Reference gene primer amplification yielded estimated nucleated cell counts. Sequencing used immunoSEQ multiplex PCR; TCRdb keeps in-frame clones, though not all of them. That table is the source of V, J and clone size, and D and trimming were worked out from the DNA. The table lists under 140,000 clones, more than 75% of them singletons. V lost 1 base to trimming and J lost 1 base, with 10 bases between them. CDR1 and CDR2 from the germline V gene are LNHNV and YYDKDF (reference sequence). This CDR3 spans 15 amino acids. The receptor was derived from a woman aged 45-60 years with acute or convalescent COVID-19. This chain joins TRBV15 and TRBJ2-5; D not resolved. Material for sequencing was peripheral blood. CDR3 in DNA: TGTGCCACCAGCAGAGTGTCGGCGGCCCAAGAGACCCAGTACTTC. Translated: CATSRVSAAQETQYF. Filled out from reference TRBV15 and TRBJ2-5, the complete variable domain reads DAMVIQNPRYQVTQFGKPVTLSCSQTLNHNVMYWYQQKSSQAPKLLFHYYDKDFNNEADTPDNFQSRRPNTSFCFLDIRSPGLGDTAMYLCATSRVSAAQETQYFGPGTRLLVL.